The clone carrying this T cell receptor beta chain came up once. Mismatch with germline at one junction end may stem from a read error. The source of the sample is a study of control samples from healthy donors and cancer patients. The CDR3 sequence is 9 residues long. Germline V CDR1 and CDR2: SSHAT, FNYEAQ (reference sequence). Method: immunoSEQ multiplex PCR; TCRdb's copy keeps in-frame clones and lacks some. The sample shows 140,000 or so clones, 80% to 95% of them seen only once. Material: blood. This chain joins TRBV7-7 and TRBJ1-1; the D gene is possibly TRBD1 (5 bases). The TCR originated in a man between 25 and 39 years old in good health. The CDR3 loop is CASSLEGPF. The CDR3 DNA follows: TGTGCCAGCAGCTTAGAGGGACCCTTT.